The 18 T cell receptor beta chains below all came from one sample that was sequenced in a study of post-analysis software for immune sequencing data. Unique molecular identifiers featured in each of the TCR beta cDNA libraries. TCRdb passed the PCR reads through MiXCR, listing each CDR3 protein once. The table has around 260,000 distinct CDR3 sequences, approximately 34% seen once. These TCRs' antigens remain unknown. Study-level points and caveats: The five TRBV segments detected at higher frequency in patients than in controls included TRBV5-6, TRBV5-1 and TRBV20-1.

Sample: blood. These receptors all come from a girl aged 5-17 years with multiple sclerosis.

In its sample, this clonotype was seen many times. The chain links TRBV27 to TRBJ2-5; D is uncertain. The CDR3 contains 15 residues. Between the trimmed V and J ends, which lost 4 bases and 5 bases, there was a span of 17 bases. Germline CDR1 MNHEY, CDR2 SMNVEV (reference sequence). This chain's CDR3 is CASSSYLARGETQYF. The CDR3 DNA follows: TGTGCCAGCAGTTCCTACCTGGCCCGCGGCGAGACCCAGTACTTC.

The genes are TRBV5-6 and TRBJ1-1, with D uncertain. The CDR3 is 13 residues long. Germline CDR1 reads SGHDT; CDR2 reads YYEEEE. V lost 4 bases, J lost 7 bases, and 14 bases lay in between. The DNA of the CDR3 is TGTGCCAGCAGCAAATTCGGGTCAGATGAAGCTTTCTTT. Translated: CASSKFGSDEAFF.

This clonotype was seen ten or more times. V gene TRBV3-1 combines with J gene TRBJ1-4; no definite D call. The CDR3 runs to 13 residues. Trimming took off 1 base at V and 12 bases at J, with 12 bases between the two ends. Germline CDR1 and CDR2: LGHDT and YNNKEL (reference sequence). The CDR3 DNA reads TGTGCCAGCAGCCAAGGGGTCTCCGCGGAACTGTTTTTT. This sequence encodes CASSQGVSAELFF.

This clonotype was counted only a few times. The CDR3 protein is CASSPWGGSEQYF. In DNA form, the CDR3 reads TGCGCCAGCAGCCCTTGGGGGGGTTCCGAGCAGTACTTC. The chain has TRBV5-1 and TRBJ2-7; 7 nucleotides align to TRBD2. From germline, CDR1 is SGHRS and CDR2 YFSETQ. The CDR3 is 13 residues long. V gave up 4 bases and J gave up 6 bases; unmatched junction bases: 7.

There are many counts of this clonotype. The chain has TRBV2 and TRBJ1-2; D gene ambiguous. Germline V gene data show CDR1 as SNHLY and CDR2 as FYNNEI. V lost 2 bases, J lost 3 bases, and 22 bases lay in between. The CDR3 totals 18 residues. CDR3 in DNA: TGTGCCAGCAGTGAATCTTTGTCCACAGTTCAGCGGGACTATGGCTACACCTTC. It encodes CASSESLSTVQRDYGYTF.

This clonotype has ten or more counts. This chain connects TRBV3-1 to TRBJ1-6; D remains ambiguous. The V end lost 3 bases, the J end lost 6 bases, and 6 bases lay between the germline ends. The CDR3 runs to 13 residues. Germline assignment: CDR1 LGHDT and CDR2 YNNKEL (reference sequence). CDR3 sequence reads: CASSHGSNSPLHF. CDR3 nucleotide sequence: TGTGCCAGCAGCCACGGATCTAATTCACCCCTCCACTTT.

This clonotype occurred a few times. One base away lies a much larger clone, so this may be a sequencing read error. This chain joins TRBV12-3 or TRBV12-4 and TRBJ2-6, with D perhaps TRBD1 (5 bases). The CDR3 has 15 amino acids. CDR3 loop: CASSFRGSGANVRTF. Written as DNA, the CDR3 is TGTGCCAGCAGTTTTAGGGGCTCTGGGGCCAACGTCCGGACTTTC.

This clonotype was seen once. Possible read error: a much larger clone is one base away. The CDR3 region is CAGSYLGGPDEAFF. In DNA form, the CDR3 reads TGTGCCGGCAGTTACCTGGGGGGGCCTGATGAAGCTTTCTTT. The rearrangement uses TRBV6-5 and TRBJ1-1; tentatively, D is TRBD1 (6 bases). The germline V gene has CDR1 MNHEY and CDR2 SVGAGI. The CDR3 loop spans 14 amino acids.

As for this clonotype: A much larger clone differs by one base, so this may be a read error. The chain is built from TRBV20-1 and TRBJ2-5, with TRBD2 as a possible D gene (6 bases). CDR1 and CDR2 from the germline V gene are DFQATT and SNEGSKA (reference sequence). The CDR3 totals 16 residues. Trimming shortened V by 3 bases and J by 11 bases, and 28 bases separated the two germline ends. The CDR3 DNA reads TGCAGTGCTAGTCCTCTGGGCGGGGACTCCTACAATGAGCAGTACTTC. Translation gives CSASPLGGDSYNEQYF.

This clonotype was seen many times. The chain employs TRBV4-2 and TRBJ2-3; possible D gene TRBD2, 6 bases. The CDR3 runs to 15 residues. Trimming left V 0 bases short and J 6 bases short, with 13 bases between. Germline lookup yields CDR1 LGHNA and CDR2 YNFKEQ. The CDR3, as DNA: TGTGCCAGCAGCCAAGAAGGGCAGGCGGGGGATACGCAGTATTTT. Residues: CASSQEGQAGDTQYF.

V and J are TRBV5-4 and TRBJ2-3; D not certain. The germline V gene encodes CDR1 SGHNT and CDR2 YYREEE (reference sequence). Trimming took 0 bases from V and 0 from J, leaving 11 bases between them. This CDR3 has 16 residues. CDR3 sequence reads: CASSLADGRSTDTQYF. Written as DNA, the CDR3 is TGTGCCAGCAGCTTGGCGGACGGGCGCAGCACAGATACGCAGTATTTT.

Written as DNA, the CDR3 is TGTGCCAGCAGTAAGGACAGCATGAACACTGAAGCTTTCTTT. It translates to CASSKDSMNTEAFF. This chain joins TRBV2 and TRBJ1-1, with D perhaps matching TRBD1 (6 bases). The CDR3 extends over 14 amino acids. Germline CDR1 is SNHLY and CDR2 is FYNNEI. The V end was cut by 5 bases, the J end by 0 bases, with 10 bases between.

This clonotype was found many times. The gene calls are TRBV5-1 and TRBJ2-3; 7 positions match TRBD1. Germline trimming cut 0 bases from V and 0 bases from J; bases unmatched to any gene: 7. The CDR3 is 17 amino acids. Germline V lookup: CDR1 SGHRS, CDR2 YFSETQ. Written as DNA, the CDR3 is TGCGCCAGCAGCTTGGGAAACAGGGGAACTAGCACAGATACGCAGTATTTT. Translated, it gives CASSLGNRGTSTDTQYF.

Concerning this clonotype: Since the CDR3 does not end with the conserved phenylalanine or tryptophan, this likely comes from a read error. V and J are TRBV5-5 and TRBJ2-7; D unresolved. V lost 0 bases and J 7 bases, leaving 14 bases between the germline ends. Germline-derived CDR1 and CDR2 are SGHKS and YYEKEE (reference sequence). This CDR3 is built from 14 residues. The CDR3 loop is CASSLATANNEQYC. The DNA of the CDR3 is TGTGCCAGCAGCTTGGCAACGGCCAACAATGAGCAGTACTGC.

This clonotype has ten or more counts. The gene calls are TRBV5-1 and TRBJ2-3, with D tentatively TRBD1 (5 bases). V was trimmed by 0 bases and J by 0 bases, leaving 8 bases between them. Germline V gene lookup returns CDR1 SGHRS and CDR2 YFSETQ. The CDR3 is 15 residues long. The CDR3 sequence is CASSLAPGSTDTQYF. CDR3 DNA sequence: TGCGCCAGCAGCTTGGCGCCAGGGAGCACAGATACGCAGTATTTT. The full variable domain, its missing parts supplied by reference TRBV5-1 and TRBJ2-3, is KAGVTQTPRYLIKTRGQQVTLSCSPISGHRSVSWYQQTPGQGLQFLFEYFSETQRNKGNFPGRFSGRQFSNSRSEMNVSTLELGDSALYLCASSLAPGSTDTQYFGPGTRLTVL.

This clonotype was seen many times. The chain employs TRBV15 and TRBJ2-3; the D gene could be TRBD1 or TRBD2 (5 bases each). The CDR3 is 17 amino acids. From germline, CDR1 is LNHNV and CDR2 YYDKDF (reference sequence). Deletions cut 0 bases from V and 5 bases from J, with 18 bases between. CDR3 nucleotide sequence: TGTGCCACCAGCAGAGATCGGAGACTGGGACGTGGAGATACGCAGTATTTT. As protein: CATSRDRRLGRGDTQYF. The whole variable domain, remainder taken from reference TRBV15 and TRBJ2-3, is DAMVIQNPRYQVTQFGKPVTLSCSQTLNHNVMYWYQQKSSQAPKLLFHYYDKDFNNEADTPDNFQSRRPNTSFCFLDIRSPGLGDTAMYLCATSRDRRLGRGDTQYFGPGTRLTVL.

Details on this clonotype: The junction differs from germline at one of its ends, possibly a read error. The chain couples TRBV15 to TRBJ2-3; TRBD1 might be the D (6 bases). The CDR3 is 16 amino acids. The germline V gene encodes CDR1 LNHNV and CDR2 YYDKDF (reference sequence). CDR3 protein: CATSAGRGDGSDTRYF. In nucleotides, the CDR3 is TGTGCCACCAGCGCTGGCAGGGGAGATGGTTCAGATACGCGGTATTTT. The whole variable domain, filled in from reference TRBV15 and TRBJ2-3, reads DAMVIQNPRYQVTQFGKPVTLSCSQTLNHNVMYWYQQKSSQAPKLLFHYYDKDFNNEADTPDNFQSRRPNTSFCFLDIRSPGLGDTAMYLCATSAGRGDGSDTRYFGPGTRLTVL.

This chain uses TRBV5-1 with TRBJ2-5, with 14 bases identical to TRBD2. CDR1 and CDR2 (germline): SGHRS, YFSETQ. Germline trimming cut 4 bases from V and 5 bases from J; bases unmatched to any gene: 4. The CDR3 totals 15 residues. In nucleotides, the CDR3 is TGCGCCAGCAGCGAGGGACTAGCGGGGGAGGAGACCCAGTACTTC. Its protein product is CASSEGLAGEETQYF.